These 22 T cell receptor beta chains share one sample of origin, sequenced in a study of shared clonotypes between healthy human individuals. Assay: immunoSEQ multiplex PCR; the TCRdb copy retains only in-frame clones and omits some. The sample lists around 580,000 clones, more than 95% occurring once. CD8 cells classed as naive were CD45RO-negative and positively selected for CCR7, excluding terminally differentiated effector memory CD45RA+ cells. The source material was naive CD8+ T cells sorted from blood. The source is a man aged 25-45 years in good health.

V is TRBV5-4 and J is TRBJ2-5; the D call may be TRBD1 or TRBD2 (5 bases each). This CDR3 is built from 14 residues. Germline V gives CDR1 SGHNT, CDR2 YYREEE (reference sequence). V was pared by 4 bases and J by 4 bases, with 14 bases between. The chain's CDR3 is CASSNRGPRETQYF. CDR3 DNA sequence: TGTGCCAGCAGCAACCGGGGCCCGCGAGAGACCCAGTACTTC. The complete variable domain, with remaining parts taken from reference TRBV5-4 and TRBJ2-5, reads ETGVTQSPTHLIKTRGQQVTLRCSSQSGHNTVSWYQQALGQGPQFIFQYYREEENGRGNFPPRFSGLQFPNYSSELNVNALELDDSALYLCASSNRGPRETQYFGPGTRLLVL.

The chain links TRBV27 to TRBJ2-1; TRBD2 agrees at 14 bases. Germline V gene data show CDR1 as MNHEY and CDR2 as SMNVEV (reference sequence). The CDR3 covers 14 residues. The J segment lost 9 bases and the V segment lost 5 bases, leaving 3 bases of the junction unmatched. The CDR3 region has the DNA TGTGCCAGCAGTGGACTAGCGGGAGGTATTGAGCAGTTCTTC. Its protein product is CASSGLAGGIEQFF.

This chain joins TRBV6-1 and TRBJ2-4, with TRBD2 matching over 7 bases. Germline V gene sequence: CDR1 MNHNS, CDR2 SASEGT. CDR3 size: 15 residues. V shed 9 bases, J shed 0 bases, and the junction held 8 bases outside the gene matches. This chain's CDR3 is CASAGEVVAKNIQYF. In DNA form, the CDR3 reads TGTGCCAGTGCGGGGGAGGTAGTAGCCAAAAACATTCAGTACTTC.

The V and J genes are TRBV18 and TRBJ2-2, with 7 bases identical to TRBD1. Trimming at V came to 2 bases and at J to 4 bases, leaving 4 bases not matched to a gene. Germline CDR1 and CDR2: KGHSH and LQKENI. The CDR3 runs 15 residues. The CDR3 sequence: CASSPDRVGTGELFF. As DNA, the CDR3 is TGTGCCAGCTCACCAGACAGGGTGGGCACCGGGGAGCTGTTTTTT.

The genes are TRBV2 and TRBJ2-1; no definite D call. The CDR3 sequence is 12 residues long. V lost 6 bases and J lost 3, with 6 bases in between. The germline V gene has CDR1 SNHLY and CDR2 FYNNEI. The CDR3 DNA is TGTGCCAGCAGAACGAACTACAATGAGCAGTTCTTC. Translated: CASRTNYNEQFF.

In its sample, this clone was seen once. Other DNA sequences in the same sample also yield this CDR3. In DNA, the CDR3 is TGCAGCGTTGAGGACAGAGACTCCTACGAGCAGTACTTC. It is translated as CSVEDRDSYEQYF. The chain combines TRBV29-1 with TRBJ2-7, with a tentative D call TRBD1 (6 bases). Per germline, CDR1 SQVTM and CDR2 ANQGSEA. Trimming cost V 3 bases and J 0 bases, with 9 bases left between them. This CDR3 is built from 13 residues.

The J gene is TRBJ2-7, the V gene TRBV7-2; D assignment may be TRBD1 or TRBD2 (5 bases each). Germline CDR1 and CDR2: SGHTA and FQGNSA. Trimming removed 1 base at V and 4 bases at J, with 8 bases between. The CDR3 extends over 13 amino acids. The CDR3 DNA sequence: TGTGCCAGCAGCTTAGTGGGGGTATACGAGCAGTACTTC. Protein product: CASSLVGVYEQYF.

This clone has just one count. Different DNA sequences within this sample yield the same CDR3. The chain combines TRBV19 with TRBJ2-1, with D perhaps matching TRBD2 (5 bases). The length of the CDR3 is 15 residues. Germline CDR1 is LNHDA and CDR2 is SQIVND (reference sequence). V lost 1 base, J lost 1 base, and 8 bases lay in between. The CDR3 reads CASSIAGSSYNEQFF. The DNA of the CDR3 is TGTGCCAGTAGTATAGCTGGGAGTTCCTACAATGAGCAGTTCTTC.

The chain is built from TRBV6-1 and TRBJ2-7; possible D gene TRBD1, 5 bases. Trimming took off 7 bases at V and 5 bases at J, with 12 bases between the two ends. The CDR3 has 12 amino acids. From germline, CDR1 is MNHNS and CDR2 SASEGT. The CDR3 nucleotides are TGTGCCAGCATACAGGAATCCAACGAGCAGTACTTC. Translated, it gives CASIQESNEQYF.

The chain couples TRBV5-4 to TRBJ2-7, with 7 bases identical to TRBD1. CDR1 is SGHNT, CDR2 YYREEE, per germline (reference sequence). The CDR3 sequence is 13 residues long. V gave up 3 bases and J gave up 3 bases; unmatched junction bases: 3. The CDR3, as DNA: TGTGCCAGCAGCTCCCGGGACAGCTACGAGCAGTACTTC. This translates into CASSSRDSYEQYF.

The chain links TRBV4-1 to TRBJ1-5; TRBD1 aligns across 10 bases. This CDR3 has 17 amino acids. V shed 0 bases, J shed 1 base, and the junction held 3 bases outside the gene matches. Germline-derived CDR1 and CDR2 are MGHRA and YSYEKL. DNA of the CDR3: TGCGCCAGCAGCCAAGATGGACAGGGGGGAAGCAATCAGCCCCAGCATTTT. It is translated as CASSQDGQGGSNQPQHF.

J is TRBJ2-6 and V is TRBV28; 11 bases are a match to TRBD2. CDR1 MDHEN and CDR2 SYDVKM come from the germline V gene. The CDR3 extends over 18 amino acids. The V and J ends lost 6 bases and 1 base, in that order; junction bases with no gene match: 8. CDR3 in DNA: TGTGCCAGCAGCCGGAGACTAGCGGGATGGTCTGGGGCCAACGTCCTGACTTTC. Residues: CASSRRLAGWSGANVLTF.

The V gene is TRBV2, the J gene TRBJ2-1, with D unresolved. Germline V lookup: CDR1 SNHLY, CDR2 FYNNEI. Trimming took 6 bases from V and 10 from J, leaving 7 bases between them. This CDR3 contains 10 residues. The CDR3 protein is CASRVIEQFF. The CDR3 DNA is TGTGCCAGCAGGGTTATAGAGCAGTTCTTC.

V is TRBV9 and J is TRBJ2-1; 16 bases line up with TRBD2. The CDR3 spans 17 residues. Germline values: CDR1 SGDLS, CDR2 YYNGEE. Trimming removed 3 bases from V and 5 bases from J; junction bases left unmatched: 5. In DNA, the CDR3 is TGTGCCAGCAGCGGGGGGACTAGCGGGAGGGCGAACAATGAGCAGTTCTTC. Its translation: CASSGGTSGRANNEQFF.

J is TRBJ2-7 and V is TRBV6-6, with 9 positions matching TRBD2. Germline assignment: CDR1 MNHNY and CDR2 SVGAGI (reference sequence). The CDR3 is 14 residues long. Trimming at V came to 5 bases and at J to 4 bases, leaving 6 bases not matched to a gene. CDR3 region: CASSLSGSGYEQYF. The CDR3 DNA is TGTGCCAGCAGTCTTAGCGGGAGTGGATACGAGCAGTACTTC.

The V and J genes are TRBV5-4 and TRBJ2-7, with 7 bases that match TRBD1. J was trimmed by 0 bases and V by 4 bases; bases with no gene match: 1. CDR1 is SGHNT, CDR2 YYREEE, per germline (reference sequence). The CDR3 runs 13 residues. The CDR3 sequence is CASSGDSSYEQYF. Written as DNA, the CDR3 is TGTGCCAGCAGCGGGGACAGCTCCTACGAGCAGTACTTC. The whole variable domain, remainder taken from reference TRBV5-4 and TRBJ2-7, is ETGVTQSPTHLIKTRGQQVTLRCSSQSGHNTVSWYQQALGQGPQFIFQYYREEENGRGNFPPRFSGLQFPNYSSELNVNALELDDSALYLCASSGDSSYEQYFGPGTRLTVT.

CDR3 sequence reads: CASSQVGGRPYEQYF. In DNA, the CDR3 is TGTGCCAGCAGCCAAGTGGGCGGGAGGCCCTACGAGCAGTACTTC. V and J are TRBV14 and TRBJ2-7, with TRBD2 identical over 8 bases. CDR1 is SGHDN, CDR2 FVKESK, per germline. This CDR3 region has 15 residues. The ends lost 1 base at V and 2 bases at J; junction bases unmatched: 4.

The table lists this clone with a count of one. This sequence joins TRBV7-9 and TRBJ2-3; the match to TRBD2 covers 9 bases. V lost 5 bases to trimming and J lost 4 bases; unmatched junction nucleotides: 13. The CDR3 has 17 amino acids. Germline lookup yields CDR1 SEHNR and CDR2 FQNEAQ (reference sequence). The CDR3: CASSQGRAGGGADTQYF. DNA for the CDR3: TGTGCCAGCAGCCAAGGCCGCGCGGGAGGGGGGGCAGATACGCAGTATTTT.

This clone was detected once. The chain is built from TRBV7-8 and TRBJ2-7; TRBD2 matches at 12 bases. The germline CDR1 and CDR2 sequences are SGHVS and FQNEAQ. With 3 bases clipped from V and 3 bases from J, the junction kept 3 bases outside the gene matches. The CDR3 spans 15 residues. The CDR3 loop reads CASSFRLAGDYEQYF. The CDR3 bases are TGTGCCAGCAGCTTCAGACTAGCGGGAGACTACGAGCAGTACTTC.

This clone has a single count. The rearrangement links TRBV27 to TRBJ1-2; possible D gene TRBD1, 5 bases. Looked up from germline, CDR1 is MNHEY and CDR2 is SMNVEV (reference sequence). V lost 6 bases and J 13 bases, leaving 30 bases between the germline ends. CDR3 length: 16 residues. The CDR3: CASSTSGVEGAPGCTF. In DNA, the CDR3 is TGTGCCAGCAGCACTTCGGGGGTAGAAGGGGCTCCGGGATGCACCTTC.

On this clone: The identical CDR3 is also encoded by other nucleotide sequences in the sample. This sequence joins TRBV27 and TRBJ1-5, with 9 bases lining up with TRBD1. The germline gives CDR1 MNHEY, CDR2 SMNVEV (reference sequence). V lost 5 bases and J lost 2; bases outside the gene matches: 4. The CDR3 extends over 15 amino acids. DNA of the CDR3: TGTGCCAGCAGTCCTCGGGACAGGGGCAATCAGCCCCAGCATTTT. Residues: CASSPRDRGNQPQHF.

The J gene is TRBJ2-7, the V gene TRBV2; TRBD2 matches 12 bases. The CDR3 is made up of 18 amino acids. CDR1 is SNHLY, CDR2 FYNNEI, per germline. Germline trimming cut 5 bases from V and 3 bases from J; bases unmatched to any gene: 14. CDR3 region: CASSPSGRDLLTVYEQYF. For the CDR3, the DNA is TGTGCCAGCAGTCCTAGCGGGAGGGACCTCTTAACCGTCTACGAGCAGTACTTC. Full variable domain (outside the CDR3, taken from reference TRBV2 and TRBJ2-7): EPEVTQTPSHQVTQMGQEVILRCVPISNHLYFYWYRQILGQKVEFLVSFYNNEISEKSEIFDDQFSVERPDGSNFTLKIRSTKLEDSAMYFCASSPSGRDLLTVYEQYFGPGTRLTVT.